The clone carrying this T cell receptor beta chain was observed a handful of times. This specimen belongs to a study of T cells in Graves' hyperthyroidism and ophthalmopathy. Amplified regions were TCR beta CDR3 sequences from RNA transcripts. When the TCR CDR3 underwent first-round RT-PCR, the HTBI primer set was used. From the multiplex PCR reads, TCRdb called clonotypes with MiXCR, one entry per CDR3 protein. The sample includes hundreds of thousands of distinct CDR3 sequences, more than 45% of them seen just once. V was pared by 6 bases and J by 2 bases, with 11 bases between. The CDR3 totals 13 residues. Germline V gene data show CDR1 as SNHLY and CDR2 as FYNNEI.

Sequencing was carried out using peripheral blood or thyroid tissue (not recorded which). The V and J genes are TRBV2 and TRBJ2-7; D remains ambiguous. The source of this sequence is a woman between 18 and 30 years old with Graves' hyperthyroidism. The CDR3 DNA reads TGTGCCAGCAGCCGTCTAGTTGCCTACGAGCAGTACTTC. Its translation: CASSRLVAYEQYF.